This T cell receptor (beta chain) was captured by sequencing in a study of Ad26.COV2.S vaccination and SARS-CoV-2 variants. Treatment noted: around 19 received Ad26.COV2.S at low or high dose, single or two shots; roughly 5 received placebo; per-sample allocation not given. Day 63 after the first injection of vaccine or placebo was the sampling time. TCRdb's copy holds only in-frame clones and misses some; the assay was immunoSEQ multiplex PCR. The sample has fewer than 300,000 clones; roughly 86% are singletons. The clonotype originates from a person between 18 and 65 years old who received the Ad26.COV2.S COVID-19 vaccine or a placebo. The sequenced sample was peripheral blood, obtained in a trial of Ad26.COV2.S vaccine versus placebo.

This CDR3 reads CASSTGTSFDQPQHF. The CDR3 bases are TGTGCCAGCAGTACAGGGACCTCATTTGATCAGCCCCAGCATTTT. The V gene is TRBV6-2 or TRBV6-3, the J gene TRBJ1-5, with D tentatively TRBD1 (6 bases). The V gene's germline CDR1 is MNHEY and CDR2 SVGEGT. The CDR3 loop spans 15 amino acids. V lost 5 bases and J 5 bases, leaving 16 bases between the germline ends.